The rows below give T cell receptor beta chains drawn from one sample of a study of shared clonotypes between healthy human individuals. Assay: immunoSEQ multiplex PCR; the TCRdb copy retains only in-frame clones and omits some. The repertoire has around 88,000 clones, roughly two thirds of them found once; the top ten carry 45% to 50%. The specimen was memory CD8+ T cells sorted from blood. The receptor set was obtained from a young man in good health. Both conserved end residues are part of each CDR3. A D gene is named only where the DNA matches it firmly. Some rows have no size entry. The others give once, few or many, or a class for an expanded clone.

v_gene: TRBV5-4; abundance: .; d_gene: .; j_gene: TRBJ2-1; CDR3nt: TGTGCCAGCAGCTTGGGCCACGCGGGATTGGTCGATGAGCAGTTCTTC; CDR3aa: CASSLGHAGLVDEQFF
v_gene: TRBV29-1; abundance: .; d_gene: .; j_gene: TRBJ2-3; CDR3nt: TGCAGCGCCCGCGCTCTACATTTGGATACGCAGTATTTT; CDR3aa: CSARALHLDTQYF
v_gene: TRBV5-4; abundance: few; d_gene: TRBD2; j_gene: TRBJ2-7; CDR3nt: TGTGCCAGCAGCTCTACTAGCGGTTTTTCCTACGAGCAGTACTTC; CDR3aa: CASSSTSGFSYEQYF
v_gene: TRBV5-6; abundance: .; d_gene: .; j_gene: TRBJ2-7; CDR3nt: TGTGCCAGCAGCCCAAGTAGGTGGGGCGAGCAGTACTTC; CDR3aa: CASSPSRWGEQYF
v_gene: TRBV11-2; abundance: .; d_gene: .; j_gene: TRBJ2-5; CDR3nt: TGTGCCAGCAGCTTGGGAACCTTGGTGGGAGCGGGAGAGACCCAGTACTTC; CDR3aa: CASSLGTLVGAGETQYF
v_gene: TRBV5-8; abundance: .; d_gene: TRBD1; j_gene: TRBJ2-7; CDR3nt: TGTGCCAGCAGCTCCGGGACAGGATATTACGAGCAGTACTTC; CDR3aa: CASSSGTGYYEQYF
v_gene: TRBV13; abundance: .; d_gene: .; j_gene: TRBJ1-2; CDR3nt: TGTGCCAGCAGCCCACCAAACATAGGAGGCTACACCTTC; CDR3aa: CASSPPNIGGYTF
v_gene: TRBV5-1; abundance: .; d_gene: .; j_gene: TRBJ2-1; CDR3nt: TGCGCCAGCAGCTCCGGTGGTGAGCAGTTCTTC; CDR3aa: CASSSGGEQFF
v_gene: TRBV28; abundance: few; d_gene: TRBD1; j_gene: TRBJ2-7; CDR3nt: TGTGCCAGCAGCCCGGGGACAGACTACGAGCAGTACTTC; CDR3aa: CASSPGTDYEQYF
v_gene: TRBV7-9; abundance: once; d_gene: .; j_gene: TRBJ1-2; CDR3nt: TGTGCCAGCTCGGGACAAAATAGCGATGGCTACACCTTC; CDR3aa: CASSGQNSDGYTF
v_gene: TRBV7-9; abundance: .; d_gene: .; j_gene: TRBJ2-3; CDR3nt: TGTGCCAGCAGCTTAGTGGCCGACGATCTCACAGATACGCAGTATTTT; CDR3aa: CASSLVADDLTDTQYF
v_gene: TRBV7-6; abundance: .; d_gene: .; j_gene: TRBJ2-1; CDR3nt: TGTGCCAGCAGCTGGGACGTAGGTCGCAATGAGCAGTTCTTC; CDR3aa: CASSWDVGRNEQFF
v_gene: TRBV4-1; abundance: .; d_gene: TRBD2; j_gene: TRBJ2-1; CDR3nt: TGCGCCAGCAGCCCCCTTGGCACTAGCGGGAGGCCCCGCTCCTACAATGAGCAGTTCTTC; CDR3aa: CASSPLGTSGRPRSYNEQFF
v_gene: TRBV13; abundance: .; d_gene: .; j_gene: TRBJ2-7; CDR3nt: TGTGCCAGCAGCTACCACCGGGACGGGAACTACGAGCAGTACTTC; CDR3aa: CASSYHRDGNYEQYF
v_gene: TRBV28; abundance: .; d_gene: TRBD2; j_gene: TRBJ2-7; CDR3nt: TGTGCCAGCAGTCAAACTAGCGGGAGGAGGCCCTACGAGCAGTACTTC; CDR3aa: CASSQTSGRRPYEQYF
v_gene: TRBV5-4; abundance: .; d_gene: .; j_gene: TRBJ2-2; CDR3nt: TGTGCCAGCAGCTTGGAGGAGTCCCCAAACACCGGGGAGCTGTTTTTT; CDR3aa: CASSLEESPNTGELFF
v_gene: TRBV6-1; abundance: few; d_gene: TRBD1; j_gene: TRBJ2-1; CDR3nt: TGTGCCAGCAGTGAATGGTGGGACAGTTTGGACAATGAGCAGTTCTTC; CDR3aa: CASSEWWDSLDNEQFF
v_gene: TRBV15; abundance: .; d_gene: .; j_gene: TRBJ2-7; CDR3nt: TGTGCCACCAGCAGAGATCTGAGCGCCGCCTACGAGCAGTACTTC; CDR3aa: CATSRDLSAAYEQYF
v_gene: TRBV7-9; abundance: .; d_gene: .; j_gene: TRBJ1-1; CDR3nt: TGTGCCAGCATTGGTGGGTCTGAAGCTTTCTTT; CDR3aa: CASIGGSEAFF
v_gene: TRBV7-9; abundance: .; d_gene: .; j_gene: TRBJ1-1; CDR3nt: TGTGCCAGCGAGAGGGTTGGGAACACTGAAGCTTTCTTT; CDR3aa: CASERVGNTEAFF
v_gene: TRBV9; abundance: once; d_gene: .; j_gene: TRBJ2-7; CDR3nt: TGTGCCAGCAGCGTAGCAACAGGGCAAGAGCAGTACTTC; CDR3aa: CASSVATGQEQYF
v_gene: TRBV11-2; abundance: .; d_gene: .; j_gene: TRBJ1-1; CDR3nt: TGTGCCAGCAGCAATAGGGAGACACAGAACACTGAAGCTTTCTTT; CDR3aa: CASSNRETQNTEAFF
v_gene: TRBV2; abundance: .; d_gene: TRBD2; j_gene: TRBJ2-7; CDR3nt: TGTGCCAGCAGGGTGGCTAGCGGGTCGTCGGTACAGTACTTC; CDR3aa: CASRVASGSSVQYF
v_gene: TRBV15; abundance: .; d_gene: .; j_gene: TRBJ2-1; CDR3nt: TGTGCCACCAGCAGAGCTCGCAACAATGAGCAGTTCTTC; CDR3aa: CATSRARNNEQFF
v_gene: TRBV2; abundance: few; d_gene: .; j_gene: TRBJ1-5; CDR3nt: TGTGCCAGCAGTTGGACCAATCAGCCCCAGCATTTT; CDR3aa: CASSWTNQPQHF
v_gene: TRBV14; abundance: .; d_gene: .; j_gene: TRBJ2-1; CDR3nt: TGTGCCAGCAGCCAAGATGGCGGTGGATACCACAATGAGCAGTTCTTC; CDR3aa: CASSQDGGGYHNEQFF
v_gene: TRBV29-1; abundance: .; d_gene: TRBD1; j_gene: TRBJ1-2; CDR3nt: TGCAGCGTTCCAGAGGGGACAGGGGTTTTTTTTGGCTACACCTTC; CDR3aa: CSVPEGTGVFFGYTF